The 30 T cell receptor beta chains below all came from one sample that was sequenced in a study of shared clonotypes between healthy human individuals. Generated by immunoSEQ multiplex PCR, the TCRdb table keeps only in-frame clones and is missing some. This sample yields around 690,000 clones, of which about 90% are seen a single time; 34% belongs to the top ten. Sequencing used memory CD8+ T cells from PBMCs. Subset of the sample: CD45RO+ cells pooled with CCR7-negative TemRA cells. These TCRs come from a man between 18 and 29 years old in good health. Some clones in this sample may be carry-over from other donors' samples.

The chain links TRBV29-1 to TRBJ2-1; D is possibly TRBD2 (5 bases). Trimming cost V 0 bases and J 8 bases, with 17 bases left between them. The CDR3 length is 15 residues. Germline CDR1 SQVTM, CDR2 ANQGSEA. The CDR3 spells CSVEDSLAGVDEQFF. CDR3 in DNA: TGCAGCGTTGAAGATAGCCTAGCCGGGGTAGATGAGCAGTTCTTC.

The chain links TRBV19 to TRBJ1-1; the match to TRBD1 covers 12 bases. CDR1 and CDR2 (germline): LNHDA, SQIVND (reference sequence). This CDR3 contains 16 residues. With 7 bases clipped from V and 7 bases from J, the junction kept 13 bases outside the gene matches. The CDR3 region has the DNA TGTGCCAGTAACCCCCGGGACAGGGGGCGCGAGGTTGAAGCTTTCTTT. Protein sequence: CASNPRDRGREVEAFF. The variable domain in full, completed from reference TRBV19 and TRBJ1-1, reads DGGITQSPKYLFRKEGQNVTLSCEQNLNHDAMYWYRQDPGQGLRLIYYSQIVNDFQKGDIAEGYSVSREKKESFPLTVTSAQKNPTAFYLCASNPRDRGREVEAFFGQGTRLTVV.

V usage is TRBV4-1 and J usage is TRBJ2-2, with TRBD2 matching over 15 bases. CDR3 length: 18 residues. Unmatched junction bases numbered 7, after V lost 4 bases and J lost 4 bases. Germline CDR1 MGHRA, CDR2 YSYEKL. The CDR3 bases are TGCGCCAGCAGCCTTCGGACTAGCGGGAGGGTACCCACCGGGGAGCTGTTTTTT. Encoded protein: CASSLRTSGRVPTGELFF.

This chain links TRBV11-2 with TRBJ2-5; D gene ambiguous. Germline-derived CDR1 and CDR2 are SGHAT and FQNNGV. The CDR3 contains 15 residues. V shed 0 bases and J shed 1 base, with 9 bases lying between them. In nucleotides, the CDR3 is TGTGCCAGCAGCTTAGAAGGTCAACCCCAAGAGACCCAGTACTTC. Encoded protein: CASSLEGQPQETQYF.

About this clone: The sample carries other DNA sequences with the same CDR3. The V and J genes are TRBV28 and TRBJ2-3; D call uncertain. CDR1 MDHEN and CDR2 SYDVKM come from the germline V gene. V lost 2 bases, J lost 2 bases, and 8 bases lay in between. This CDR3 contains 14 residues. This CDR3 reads CASSLVGSTDTQYF. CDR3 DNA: TGTGCCAGCAGTTTAGTGGGGTCCACAGATACGCAGTATTTT.

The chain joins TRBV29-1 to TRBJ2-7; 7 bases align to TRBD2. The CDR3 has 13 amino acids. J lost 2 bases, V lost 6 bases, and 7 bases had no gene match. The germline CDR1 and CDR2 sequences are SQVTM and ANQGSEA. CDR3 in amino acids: CSVAGTTTYEQYF. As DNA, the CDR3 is TGCAGCGTGGCCGGGACTACGACCTACGAGCAGTACTTC.

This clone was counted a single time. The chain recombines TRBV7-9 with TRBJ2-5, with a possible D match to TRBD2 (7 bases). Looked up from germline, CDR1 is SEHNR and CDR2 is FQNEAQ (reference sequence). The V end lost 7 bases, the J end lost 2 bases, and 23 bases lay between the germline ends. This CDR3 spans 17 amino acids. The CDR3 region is CASTPGKRDTIQETQYF. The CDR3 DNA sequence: TGTGCCAGCACCCCGGGGAAGCGGGACACCATACAAGAGACCCAGTACTTC.

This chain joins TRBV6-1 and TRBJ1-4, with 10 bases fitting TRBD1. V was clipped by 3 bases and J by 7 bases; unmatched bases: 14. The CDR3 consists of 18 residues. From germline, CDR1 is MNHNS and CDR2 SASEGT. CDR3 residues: CASSELGDRGPYGEKLFF. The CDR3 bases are TGTGCCAGCAGTGAGCTGGGGGACAGGGGACCGTACGGTGAAAAACTGTTTTTT.

In DNA form, the CDR3 reads TGTGCCACCAGTTTATCACGCACCTATGGCTACACCTTC. It encodes CATSLSRTYGYTF. The chain joins TRBV15 to TRBJ1-2; the D is unclear. This CDR3 is 13 amino acids long. The V and J ends lost 6 bases and 4 bases respectively, with 12 bases between them. The germline CDR1 and CDR2 sequences are LNHNV and YYDKDF (reference sequence).

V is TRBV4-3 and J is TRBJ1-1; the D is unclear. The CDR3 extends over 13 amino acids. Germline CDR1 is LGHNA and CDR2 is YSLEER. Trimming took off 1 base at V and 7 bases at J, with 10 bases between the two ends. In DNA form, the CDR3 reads TGCGCCAGCAGCCAAGGAAAGCTGAATGAAGCTTTCTTT. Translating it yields CASSQGKLNEAFF.

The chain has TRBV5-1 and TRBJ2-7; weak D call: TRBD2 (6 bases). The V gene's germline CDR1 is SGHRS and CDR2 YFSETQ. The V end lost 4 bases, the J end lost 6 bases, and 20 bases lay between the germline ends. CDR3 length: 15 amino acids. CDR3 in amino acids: CASSLVGGSAGEQYF. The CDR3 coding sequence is TGCGCCAGCAGCCTGGTTGGGGGGTCGGCGGGCGAGCAGTACTTC.

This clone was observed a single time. The CDR3 is CASSHSGADTQYF. CDR3 bases: TGTGCCAGCTCCCACTCTGGGGCAGATACGCAGTATTTT. This chain links TRBV27 with TRBJ2-3; D is unclear. Germline V gene lookup returns CDR1 MNHEY and CDR2 SMNVEV (reference sequence). The V and J ends lost 8 bases and 4 bases respectively, with 13 bases between them. The CDR3 has 13 amino acids.

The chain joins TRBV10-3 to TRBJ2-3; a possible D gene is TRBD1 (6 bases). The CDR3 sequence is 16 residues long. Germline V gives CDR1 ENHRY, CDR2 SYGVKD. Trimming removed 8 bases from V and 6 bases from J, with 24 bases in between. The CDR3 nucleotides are TGTGCCATCCAGGCATCCGGGACACCCGTATTGGATACGCAGTATTTT. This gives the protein CAIQASGTPVLDTQYF.

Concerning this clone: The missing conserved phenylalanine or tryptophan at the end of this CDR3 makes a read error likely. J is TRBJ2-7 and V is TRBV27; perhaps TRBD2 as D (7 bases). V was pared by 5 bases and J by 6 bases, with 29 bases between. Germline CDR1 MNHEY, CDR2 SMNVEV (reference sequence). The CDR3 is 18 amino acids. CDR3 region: CASSLGGNGGQEACEQYL. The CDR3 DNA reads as TGTGCCAGCAGTCTCGGCGGAAACGGGGGGCAGGAGGCCTGCGAGCAGTACCTC.

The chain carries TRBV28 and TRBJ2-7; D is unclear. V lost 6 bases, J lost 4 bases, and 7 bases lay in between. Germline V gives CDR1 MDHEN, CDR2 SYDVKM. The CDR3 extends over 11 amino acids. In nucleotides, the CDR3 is TGTGCCAGCAGACTTAATTACGAGCAGTACTTC. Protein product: CASRLNYEQYF.

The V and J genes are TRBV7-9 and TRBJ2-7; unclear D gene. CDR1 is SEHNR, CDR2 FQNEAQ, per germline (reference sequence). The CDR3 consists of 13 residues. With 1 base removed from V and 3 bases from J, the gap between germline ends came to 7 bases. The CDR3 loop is CASSLDWNYEQYF. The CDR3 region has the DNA TGTGCCAGCAGCTTAGATTGGAACTACGAGCAGTACTTC.

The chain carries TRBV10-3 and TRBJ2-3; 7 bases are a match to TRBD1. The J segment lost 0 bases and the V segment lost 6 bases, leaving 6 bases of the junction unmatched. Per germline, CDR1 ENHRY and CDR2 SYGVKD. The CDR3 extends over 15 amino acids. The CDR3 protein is CAIRDRTPSTDTQYF. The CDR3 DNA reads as TGTGCCATCAGGGACAGGACACCTAGCACAGATACGCAGTATTTT.

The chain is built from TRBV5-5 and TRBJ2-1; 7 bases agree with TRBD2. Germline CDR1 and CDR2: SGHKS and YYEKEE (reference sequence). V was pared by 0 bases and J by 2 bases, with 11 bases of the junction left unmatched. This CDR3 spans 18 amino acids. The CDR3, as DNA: TGTGCCAGCAGCTTGGCGGGGGACTACCGCAATACCTACAATGAGCAGTTCTTC. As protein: CASSLAGDYRNTYNEQFF.

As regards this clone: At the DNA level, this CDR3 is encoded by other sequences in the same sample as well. The CDR3 protein is CASSPRDSNQPQHF. The CDR3 DNA sequence: TGTGCCAGCAGCCCGCGGGACAGCAATCAGCCCCAGCATTTT. This chain connects TRBV28 to TRBJ1-5; tentatively, D is TRBD1 (5 bases). The CDR3 is 14 residues long. V was trimmed by 6 bases and J by 1 base, leaving 10 bases between them. Germline V gives CDR1 MDHEN, CDR2 SYDVKM.

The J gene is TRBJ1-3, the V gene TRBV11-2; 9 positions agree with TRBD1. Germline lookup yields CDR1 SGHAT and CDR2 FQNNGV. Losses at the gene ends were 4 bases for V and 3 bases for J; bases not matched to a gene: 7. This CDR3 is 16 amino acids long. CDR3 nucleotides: TGTGCCAGCAGCTCGAGGGACAGGGACGATGGAAACACCATATATTTT. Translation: CASSSRDRDDGNTIYF.

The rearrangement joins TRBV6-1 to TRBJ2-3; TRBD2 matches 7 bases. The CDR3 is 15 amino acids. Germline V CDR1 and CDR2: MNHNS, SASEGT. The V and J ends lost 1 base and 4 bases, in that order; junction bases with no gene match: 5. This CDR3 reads CASSEVKAGADTQYF. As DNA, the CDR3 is TGTGCCAGCAGTGAAGTTAAGGCGGGAGCAGATACGCAGTATTTT.

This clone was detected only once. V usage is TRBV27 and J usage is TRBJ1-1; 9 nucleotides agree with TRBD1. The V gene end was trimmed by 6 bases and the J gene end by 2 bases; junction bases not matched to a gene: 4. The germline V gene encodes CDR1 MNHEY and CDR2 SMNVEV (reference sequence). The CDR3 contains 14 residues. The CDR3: CASSNTGGNTEAFF. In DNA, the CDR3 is TGTGCCAGCAGCAATACAGGGGGCAACACTGAAGCTTTCTTT.

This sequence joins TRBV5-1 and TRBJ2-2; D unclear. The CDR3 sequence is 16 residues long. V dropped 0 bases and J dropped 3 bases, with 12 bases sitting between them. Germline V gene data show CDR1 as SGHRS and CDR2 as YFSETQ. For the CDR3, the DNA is TGCGCCAGCAGCTTGGAATATCGCGGTCACACCGGGGAGCTGTTTTTT. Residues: CASSLEYRGHTGELFF.

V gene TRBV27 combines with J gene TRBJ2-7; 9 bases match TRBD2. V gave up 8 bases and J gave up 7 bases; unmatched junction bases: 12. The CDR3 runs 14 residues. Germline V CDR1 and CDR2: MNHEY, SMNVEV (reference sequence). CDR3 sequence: CASRLAGGPEEQYF. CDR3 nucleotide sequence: TGTGCCAGCCGTCTTGCGGGAGGGCCGGAGGAGCAGTACTTC.

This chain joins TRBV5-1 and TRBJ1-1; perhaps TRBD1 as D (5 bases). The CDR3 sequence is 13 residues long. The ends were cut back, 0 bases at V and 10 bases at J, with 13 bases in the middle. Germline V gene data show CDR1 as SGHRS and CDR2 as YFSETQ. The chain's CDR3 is CASSLGGGLGAFF. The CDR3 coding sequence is TGCGCCAGCAGCTTGGGGGGCGGGCTAGGAGCTTTCTTT.

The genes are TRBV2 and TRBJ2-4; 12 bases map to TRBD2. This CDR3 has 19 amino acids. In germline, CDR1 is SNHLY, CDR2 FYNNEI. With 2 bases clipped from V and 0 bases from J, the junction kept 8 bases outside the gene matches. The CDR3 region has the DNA TGTGCCAGCAGTGAATTTCTAGCGGGAGGGCCTGGAGCCAAAAACATTCAGTACTTC. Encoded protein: CASSEFLAGGPGAKNIQYF.

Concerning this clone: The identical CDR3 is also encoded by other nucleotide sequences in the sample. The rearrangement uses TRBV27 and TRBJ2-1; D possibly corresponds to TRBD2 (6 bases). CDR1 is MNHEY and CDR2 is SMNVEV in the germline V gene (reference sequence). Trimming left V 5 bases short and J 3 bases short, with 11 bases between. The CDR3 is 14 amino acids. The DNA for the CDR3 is TGTGCCAGCAGTCCGGGGACTGGCTACAATGAGCAGTTCTTC. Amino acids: CASSPGTGYNEQFF.

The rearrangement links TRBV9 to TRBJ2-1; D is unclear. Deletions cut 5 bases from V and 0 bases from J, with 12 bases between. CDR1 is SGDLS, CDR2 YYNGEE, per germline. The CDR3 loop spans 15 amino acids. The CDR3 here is CASSTGSSSYNEQFF. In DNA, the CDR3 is TGTGCCAGCAGTACCGGGTCGAGCTCCTACAATGAGCAGTTCTTC.

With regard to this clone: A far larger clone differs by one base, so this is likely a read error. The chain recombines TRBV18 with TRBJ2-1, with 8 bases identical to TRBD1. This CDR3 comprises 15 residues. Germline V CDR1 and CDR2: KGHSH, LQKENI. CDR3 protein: CAGSPFTGGYNEQFF. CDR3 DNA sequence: TGTGCCGGCTCACCATTTACAGGGGGCTACAATGAGCAGTTCTTC. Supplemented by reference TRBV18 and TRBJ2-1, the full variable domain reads NAGVMQNPRHLVRRRGQEARLRCSPMKGHSHVYWYRQLPEEGLKFMVYLQKENIIDESGMPKERFSAEFPKEGPSILRIQQVVRGDSAAYFCAGSPFTGGYNEQFFGPGTRLTVL.

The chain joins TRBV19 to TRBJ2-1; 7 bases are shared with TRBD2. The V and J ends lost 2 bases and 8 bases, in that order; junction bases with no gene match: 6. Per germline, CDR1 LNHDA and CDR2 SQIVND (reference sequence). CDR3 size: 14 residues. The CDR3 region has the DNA TGTGCCAGTAGTATAAGTTGGGAGGGCCATGAGCAGTTCTTC. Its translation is CASSISWEGHEQFF.